The table lists the clone carrying this TCR beta chain with many counts. Its target is unknown. Individual cDNA molecules received unique molecular identifiers. TCRdb recomputed calls from the 5' RACE reads with MiXCR, one row per CDR3 protein. This repertoire shows some 26,000 distinct CDR3 sequences, less than 4.5% found once; its top ten account for 4.5% to 7%. The germline V and J ends were trimmed by 3 bases and 5 bases, with 7 bases remaining between them. The CDR3 spans 13 residues. CDR1 and CDR2 (germline): SGHVS, FQNEAQ. The entry originates in a study of early T cells in non-severe SARS-CoV-2 infection. Findings and caveats of the study: CD4 and private specificities were missed by VDJdb matching, which favored anti-spike CD8 responses.

What was sequenced was whole blood. This sequence was found in an adult who was a healthcare worker with PCR-confirmed SARS-CoV-2 infection or an uninfected control (not recorded which). The V and J genes are TRBV7-8 and TRBJ2-2; D gene unclear. CDR3 amino acids: CASSFLETGELFF. The CDR3 region has the DNA TGTGCCAGCAGCTTCCTCGAGACCGGGGAGCTGTTTTTT. Full variable domain (outside the CDR3, taken from reference TRBV7-8 and TRBJ2-2): GAGVSQSPRYKVAKRGQDVALRCDPISGHVSLFWYQQALGQGPEFLTYFQNEAQLDKSGLPSDRFFAERPEGSVSTLKIQRTQQEDSAVYLCASSFLETGELFFGEGSRLTVL.